This TCR beta chain derives from a study of blood T cell repertoires in COVID-19. Study in general: Researchers got acute and convalescent COVID-19 samples from the United States, Italy and Spain. PBMCs, B-cell-depleted T cells, or T cells provided the cDNA or gDNA that made up the material.

Trimming stripped 1 base from V and 2 bases from J, with 18 bases between. The CDR3 spans 17 residues. Germline CDR1 reads LGHNA; CDR2 reads YNFKEQ. Per the original methods: Researchers report that nucleated cell counts were estimated from reference gene primer amplification. Produced via immunoSEQ multiplex PCR; TCRdb's table is partial and in-frame only. V, J and clone size derive from that table, while D and trimming were established from the DNA sequence. The table has 250,000 to 300,000 clones, around 85% seen once; the top ten hold roughly 12%. The Seattle patients joined while their infection was active and were tracked longitudinally afterward.

This TCR derives from a woman aged 25 to 39 with COVID-19, enrolled during active disease. Material: peripheral blood. J is TRBJ2-7 and V is TRBV4-2; D may be TRBD1 (5 bases). This CDR3 is CASSQALNAGQTYEQYF. For the CDR3, the DNA is TGTGCCAGCAGCCAAGCGCTGAATGCAGGGCAAACCTACGAGCAGTACTTC.